Given below is one T cell receptor beta chain in context. The V gene's germline CDR1 is SGHAT and CDR2 FQNNGV. Trimming removed 0 bases from V and 5 bases from J, with 16 bases in between. This CDR3 has 16 residues. The sample belongs to a study of blood T cell repertoires in COVID-19. The method was immunoSEQ multiplex PCR; TCRdb's version includes in-frame clones alone and lacks a portion of them. Here the sample spans about 400,000 clones, 70% to 90% being singletons. Material: PBMCs or T cells enriched from blood (not recorded which). J is TRBJ2-5 and V is TRBV11-2, with TRBD2 as a possible D gene (5 bases). The clonotype was recovered from a woman in her thirties or forties with acute COVID-19. The CDR3 bases are TGTGCCAGCAGCTTAGATAGGGCTAGCTTCGGGGAGACCCAGTACTTC. As protein: CASSLDRASFGETQYF.